This T cell receptor beta chain stems from a study of CD8+ T cells in alopecia areata. Points from the study as a whole: Normal skin contains resident alphabeta T cells, and these are also sequenced in scalp samples. Mice gave a clearer picture of TCR sharing than patients did, possibly for HLA-related reasons.

The authors extracted RNA and reverse transcribed it into cDNA as the sequencing template. The data were produced by immunoSEQ multiplex PCR, yet TCRdb's version contains in-frame clones alone and is incomplete. The sample has hundreds of thousands of clones; around two thirds are singletons. Regarding this clone: The antigen remains unidentified.

Alopecia areata patients provided lesional scalp punch biopsies and peripheral blood. Deletions cut 4 bases from V and 3 bases from J, with 13 bases between. This CDR3 comprises 15 residues. The V call is TRBV23-1, the J call TRBJ2-1; a possible D gene is TRBD2 (6 bases). TRBV23-1 is flagged as an ORF with uncertain function. This sample comprised CD4+ T cells sorted from blood, obtained at week 0. This receptor was identified in a human donor with alopecia areata. The DNA for the CDR3 is TGCGCCAGCAGTCCCACGGGGGACCACTACAATGAGCAGTTCTTC. Translation gives CASSPTGDHYNEQFF.